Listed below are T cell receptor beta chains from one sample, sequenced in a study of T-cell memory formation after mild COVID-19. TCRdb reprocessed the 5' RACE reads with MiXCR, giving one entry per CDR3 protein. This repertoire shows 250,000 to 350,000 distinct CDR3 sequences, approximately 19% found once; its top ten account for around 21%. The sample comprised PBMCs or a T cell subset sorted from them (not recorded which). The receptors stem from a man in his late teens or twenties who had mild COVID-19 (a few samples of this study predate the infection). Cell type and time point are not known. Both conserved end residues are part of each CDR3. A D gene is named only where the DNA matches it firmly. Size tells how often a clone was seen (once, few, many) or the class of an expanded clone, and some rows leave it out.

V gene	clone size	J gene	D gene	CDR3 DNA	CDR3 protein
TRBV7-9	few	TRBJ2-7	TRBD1	TGTGCCAGCAGCGGGACAGGCTACGAGCAGTACTTC	CASSGTGYEQYF
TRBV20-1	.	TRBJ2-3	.	TGCAGTGCTAGAGGACCGGGACTGGAAAGCTCGCAGTATTTT	CSARGPGLESSQYF
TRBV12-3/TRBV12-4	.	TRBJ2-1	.	TGTGCCAGCAGACTTGGGGGGAGCTCCTACAATGAGCAGTTCTTC	CASRLGGSSYNEQFF
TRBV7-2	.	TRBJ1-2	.	TGTGCCAGCAGCTTTTTGAGGGCCGGTGGCTACACCTTC	CASSFLRAGGYTF
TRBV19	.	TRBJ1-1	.	TGTGCCAGTAGTATCCAACACGACATGAACACTGAAGCTTTCTTT	CASSIQHDMNTEAFF
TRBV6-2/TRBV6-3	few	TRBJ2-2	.	TGTGCCAGTCCGGGACTTCGTTTGGAGCTGTTTTTT	CASPGLRLELFF
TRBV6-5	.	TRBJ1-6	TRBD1	TGTGCCAGCAGTTACGGACAGGGGAGGGCCCTCCACTTT	CASSYGQGRALHF
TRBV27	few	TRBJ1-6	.	TGTGCCAGCAGTCCACGGCCATCAGAAGGTATACCCCTCCACTTT	CASSPRPSEGIPLHF
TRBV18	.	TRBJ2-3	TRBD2	TGTGCCAGCTCACCGACTAGCGGGAGTATCACAGATACGCAGTATTTT	CASSPTSGSITDTQYF
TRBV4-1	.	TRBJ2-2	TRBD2	TGCGCCAGCAGAATCAGCGGGGGGCCTGGCACCGGGGAGCTGTTTTTT	CASRISGGPGTGELFF
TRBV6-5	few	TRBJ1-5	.	TGTGCCAGTGGAACAGGGAGTAGCAATCAGCCCCAGCATTTT	CASGTGSSNQPQHF
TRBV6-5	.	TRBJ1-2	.	TGTGCCAGCAGTAGCCGCGGGGGGAGGGGCTACACCTTC	CASSSRGGRGYTF
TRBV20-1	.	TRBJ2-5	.	TGCAGTGCTAGAGCGAGTCCGGGGGTTGGAGAGACCCAGTACTTC	CSARASPGVGETQYF
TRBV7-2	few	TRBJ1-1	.	TGTGCCAGCAGCTTAATCTGGGGGGGAAACACTGAAGCTTTCTTT	CASSLIWGGNTEAFF
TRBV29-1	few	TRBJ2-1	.	TGCAGCGTTGAGGGGGACTCCTACAATGAGCAGTTCTTC	CSVEGDSYNEQFF
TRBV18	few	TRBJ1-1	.	TGTGCCAGCTCACCACTGCGGGTCCTGAACACTGAAGCTTTCTTT	CASSPLRVLNTEAFF
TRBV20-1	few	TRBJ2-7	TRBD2	TGCAGTGCTACTCCAAGTCCGGTAGCGGGGTTCTACGAGCAGTACTTC	CSATPSPVAGFYEQYF
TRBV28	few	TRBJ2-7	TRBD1	TGTGCCAGCAGTGCAATTACAGGGGCGGAATCATACGAGCAGTACTTC	CASSAITGAESYEQYF
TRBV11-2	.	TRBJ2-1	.	TGTGCCAGCAGCCCCCAATCCAGGCTGTCTAATGAGCAGTTCTTC	CASSPQSRLSNEQFF
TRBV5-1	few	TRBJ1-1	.	TGCGCCAGCAGCTTGGAGTTGGGTGAAGCTTTCTTT	CASSLELGEAFF
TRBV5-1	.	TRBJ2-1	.	TGCGCCAGCAGCTTGCCGCCGATGGATGAGCAGTTCTTC	CASSLPPMDEQFF
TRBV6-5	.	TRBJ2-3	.	TGTGCCAGCAGCATTAGCCCATGGTACACAGATACGCAGTATTTT	CASSISPWYTDTQYF
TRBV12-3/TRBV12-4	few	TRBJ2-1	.	TGTGCCAGCAGTTCGTGGGATGAGCAGTTCTTC	CASSSWDEQFF
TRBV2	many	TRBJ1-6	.	TGTGCCAGGAGAGTCGACAGCCTTTTTAATTCACCCCTCCACTTT	CARRVDSLFNSPLHF
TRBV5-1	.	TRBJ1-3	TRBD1	TGCGCCAGCACGGGACAGGGAGATATGAAGTCTGGAAACACCATATATTTT	CASTGQGDMKSGNTIYF
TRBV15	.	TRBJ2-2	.	TGTGCCACCAGCAGAGAGGGGCACCCCGAACGGCAGCTGTTTTTT	CATSREGHPERQLFF
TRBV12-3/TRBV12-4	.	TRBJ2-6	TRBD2	TGTGCCAGCAGTCGCCGACTAGCTCAGGCCAACGTCCTGACTTTC	CASSRRLAQANVLTF
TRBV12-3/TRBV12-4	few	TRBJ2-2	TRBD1	TGTGCCAGCAGTCGTCGGGGGACAGGGGCCGGGGAGCTGTTTTTT	CASSRRGTGAGELFF
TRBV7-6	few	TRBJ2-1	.	TGTGCCAGCAGCTTTAAAAGCGGAGGTGAGCAGTTCTTC	CASSFKSGGEQFF
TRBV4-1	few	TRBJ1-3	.	TGCGCCAGCAGAACAAAACTGACGGGAAACACCATATATTTT	CASRTKLTGNTIYF
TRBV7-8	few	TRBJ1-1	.	TGTGCCAGCAGCTTAGAGGGTATCGGCGGGACTGAAGCTTTCTTT	CASSLEGIGGTEAFF
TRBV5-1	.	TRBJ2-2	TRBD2	TGCGCCAGCAGCTCGGGACTAGCGCCGAACACCGGGGAGCTGTTTTTT	CASSSGLAPNTGELFF
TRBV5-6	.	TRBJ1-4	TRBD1	TGTGCCAGCAGCGCTACAGGGGGTTGGTATGAAAAACTGTTTTTT	CASSATGGWYEKLFF
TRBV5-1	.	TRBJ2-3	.	TGCGCCAGCAGCTTGCTTGGGCAGGGGTCCGATACGCAGTATTTT	CASSLLGQGSDTQYF
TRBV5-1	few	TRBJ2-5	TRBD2	TGCGCCAGCAGCTTGGAGACTAGCGGGGGATGGCAAGAGACCCAGTACTTC	CASSLETSGGWQETQYF
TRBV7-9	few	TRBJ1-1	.	TGTGCCAGCAGCTTACTCACGGCGACTGAAGCTTTCTTT	CASSLLTATEAFF
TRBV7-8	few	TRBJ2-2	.	TGTGCCAGCAGCCCGCAGGGGAGATACACCGGGGAGCTGTTTTTT	CASSPQGRYTGELFF
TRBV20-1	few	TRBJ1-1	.	TGCAGTGCTCCCCGCGCGTACAACACTGAAGCTTTCTTT	CSAPRAYNTEAFF
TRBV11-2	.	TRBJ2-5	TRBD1	TGTGCCAGCAGCTCCGTCGGGACAGGGGAAGAGACCCAGTACTTC	CASSSVGTGEETQYF
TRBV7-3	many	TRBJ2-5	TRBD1	TGTGCCAGCAGCTTAGAAGCAGGGGGAGAGACCCAGTACTTC	CASSLEAGGETQYF
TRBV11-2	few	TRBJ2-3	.	TGTGCCAGCAGCTCGGTCAGGGGGCAGTATTTT	CASSSVRGQYF
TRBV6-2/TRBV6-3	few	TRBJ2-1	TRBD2	TGTGCCAGCAGCACTAGCGGGGGGAGCCATGAGCAGTTCTTC	CASSTSGGSHEQFF
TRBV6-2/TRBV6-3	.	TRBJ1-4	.	TGTGCCAGCGAGGGGGTTTTAGGAAAACTGTTTTTT	CASEGVLGKLFF
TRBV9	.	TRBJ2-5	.	TGTGCCAGCAGCGTAGGTGGAGGGGCTGGAGAGACCCAGTACTTC	CASSVGGGAGETQYF
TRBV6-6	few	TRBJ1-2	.	TGTGCCAGCAGTTCTAACAGGGATGGCTACACCTTC	CASSSNRDGYTF
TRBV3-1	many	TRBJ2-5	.	TGTGCCAGCAGCCAGGGGAGGCGGGAGACCCAGTACTTC	CASSQGRRETQYF